These T cell receptor beta chains were read from a single sample in a study of Ad26.COV2.S vaccination and SARS-CoV-2 variants. The assay was immunoSEQ multiplex PCR, and TCRdb's table has in-frame clones only and misses some. The table lists roughly 380,000 clones, around 89% of them singletons. The sequencing used peripheral blood, collected in a trial of Ad26.COV2.S vaccine versus placebo. The receptors stem from a person between 18 and 65 years old who received the Ad26.COV2.S COVID-19 vaccine or a placebo. Both conserved end residues are part of each CDR3. The D gene is left open where the match is weak. Only part of the rows carry a size: once, few, many, or a class if the clone is expanded.

cdr3_aa	cdr3_nt	j_call	d_call	cdr3_length	v_call	clone_size
CASSPDTELGYTF	TGTGCCAGCAGTCCGGACACCGAATTAGGCTACACCTTC	TRBJ1-2	NA	13	TRBV2	NA
CASSGTGFEKLFF	TGTGCCAGCAGTGGGACAGGGTTTGAAAAACTGTTTTTT	TRBJ1-4	TRBD1	13	TRBV2	NA
CASSQDGPETQYF	TGTGCCAGCAGCCAAGATGGGCCAGAGACCCAGTACTTC	TRBJ2-5	NA	13	TRBV3-1/TRBV3-2	NA
CASSYKLRETQYF	TGTGCCAGCAGTTACAAACTAAGAGAGACCCAGTACTTC	TRBJ2-5	NA	13	TRBV6-5	NA
CSVSRGQEQPQHF	TGCAGCGTTAGCAGGGGCCAGGAGCAGCCCCAGCATTTT	TRBJ1-5	NA	13	TRBV29-1	NA
CASSPRPGTVGTNTGELFF	TGTGCCAGCTCACCCCGTCCCGGGACAGTGGGCACGAACACCGGGGAGCTGTTTTTT	TRBJ2-2	TRBD1	19	TRBV18	NA
CASSSPLTSGGPTDTQYF	TGTGCCAGCAGCTCACCCCTGACTAGCGGGGGACCGACAGATACGCAGTATTTT	TRBJ2-3	TRBD2	18	TRBV11-2	NA
CASSLPGTPQHF	TGTGCCAGCAGCTTACCCGGGACGCCCCAGCATTTT	TRBJ1-5	NA	12	TRBV7-2	few
CASSPGLGSDEKLFF	TGTGCCAGCTCACCGGGCCTTGGGTCGGATGAAAAACTGTTTTTT	TRBJ1-4	NA	15	TRBV18	NA
CASSRRSRWGGYTF	TGTGCCAGCAGCCGGCGTAGTCGCTGGGGTGGCTACACCTTC	TRBJ1-2	NA	14	TRBV5-6	NA
CASSQGKDYGYTF	TGTGCCAGTAGTCAGGGGAAGGACTATGGCTACACCTTC	TRBJ1-2	NA	13	TRBV19	NA
CASSFGYTEAFF	TGTGCCAGCAGCTTTGGATACACTGAAGCTTTCTTT	TRBJ1-1	NA	12	TRBV5-6	NA
CASSWTGVNTEAFF	TGTGCCAGCAGTTGGACAGGCGTGAACACTGAAGCTTTCTTT	TRBJ1-1	TRBD1	14	TRBV27	NA
CASSFLGISEAFF	TGTGCCAGCAGCTTTCTAGGGATCTCTGAAGCTTTCTTT	TRBJ1-1	NA	13	TRBV5-8	NA
CASSLYPYGQYF	TGTGCCAGCAGTTTATACCCCTACGGGCAGTACTTC	TRBJ2-7	NA	12	TRBV27	NA
CASSQDPGQETQYF	TGCGCCAGCAGCCAAGATCCGGGGCAAGAGACCCAGTACTTC	TRBJ2-5	NA	14	TRBV4-1	NA
CATSRVVATNEKLFF	TGTGCCACCAGCAGAGTAGTTGCAACTAATGAAAAACTGTTTTTT	TRBJ1-4	NA	15	TRBV15	NA
CASTPSGLAGFEQFF	TGTGCCAGTACCCCTTCTGGTCTAGCGGGGTTTGAGCAGTTCTTC	TRBJ2-1	TRBD2	15	TRBV19	NA
CAGEPTDATGLGNTIYF	TGTGCCGGAGAACCCACCGACGCGACAGGTCTTGGAAACACCATATATTTT	TRBJ1-3	NA	17	TRBV27	NA
CASSRRDRELGKNIQYF	TGTGCCAGTAGTCGGCGGGACAGAGAACTAGGCAAAAACATTCAGTACTTC	TRBJ2-4	NA	17	TRBV19	NA
CASRLSSQGAGQYF	TGTGCCAGCAGACTGTCCTCACAGGGGGCCGGGCAGTACTTC	TRBJ2-7	TRBD1	14	TRBV28	NA
CASSSRGPETQYF	TGTGCCAGCAGCTCCCGGGGCCCGGAGACCCAGTACTTC	TRBJ2-5	NA	13	TRBV7-9	NA
CASSPPLSNQPQHF	TGTGCCAGCAGTCCCCCCCTGAGCAATCAGCCCCAGCATTTT	TRBJ1-5	NA	14	TRBV28	NA
CASSPGTGILDPYGYTF	TGTGCCAGCAGCCCCGGGACAGGGATCTTGGATCCTTATGGCTACACCTTC	TRBJ1-2	TRBD1	17	TRBV7-9	once
CASSEGQGLSGELFF	TGCGCCAGCAGTGAGGGACAGGGACTATCTGGGGAGCTGTTTTTT	TRBJ2-2	NA	15	TRBV10-2	NA
CASSKRTGGNYGYTF	TGTGCCAGCAGCAAGAGGACAGGAGGCAACTATGGCTACACCTTC	TRBJ1-2	TRBD1	15	TRBV6-5	NA
CASSSGRGSYEQYF	TGTGCCAGCAGCAGCGGACGGGGCTCCTACGAGCAGTACTTC	TRBJ2-7	NA	14	TRBV6-2/TRBV6-3	NA
CASSLGQGNTEAFF	TGTGCCAGCAGCCTGGGACAGGGAAACACTGAAGCTTTCTTT	TRBJ1-1	TRBD1	14	TRBV7-9	NA
CSVEEGRVNTEAFF	TGCAGCGTTGAAGAAGGCAGGGTGAACACTGAAGCTTTCTTT	TRBJ1-1	NA	14	TRBV29-1	many
CASSLYENQETQYF	TGTGCCAGCAGCTTGTACGAGAACCAAGAGACCCAGTACTTC	TRBJ2-5	NA	14	TRBV5-4	NA
CASSFRGDPNEKLFF	TGTGCCAGCAGTTTTAGAGGGGATCCTAATGAAAAACTGTTTTTT	TRBJ1-4	NA	15	TRBV28	NA
CAWSVRIGSGTEAFF	TGTGCCTGGAGTGTACGTATAGGTAGCGGCACTGAAGCTTTCTTT	TRBJ1-1	NA	15	TRBV30	NA
CASSETGGDYGYTF	TGTGCCAGCAGCGAGACAGGGGGCGACTATGGCTACACCTTC	TRBJ1-2	TRBD1	14	TRBV9	NA
CASSARTGAGNQPQHF	TGTGCCAGCAGTGCCCGGACAGGGGCGGGCAATCAGCCCCAGCATTTT	TRBJ1-5	TRBD1	16	TRBV27	NA
CASSSNEQYF	TGTGCCAGCAGTTCAAACGAGCAGTACTTC	TRBJ2-7	NA	10	TRBV6-6	NA
CASSSGQGALVGTQYF	TGCGCCAGCAGCTCGGGACAGGGGGCTTTGGTAGGTACGCAGTATTTT	TRBJ2-3	TRBD1	16	TRBV5-1	NA
CASSLARGSNEKLFF	TGTGCCAGCAGCTTAGCGCGGGGCAGTAATGAAAAACTGTTTTTT	TRBJ1-4	NA	15	TRBV7-2	NA
CASAWQGADTQYF	TGTGCCAGTGCATGGCAGGGGGCCGATACGCAGTATTTT	TRBJ2-3	TRBD1	13	TRBV19	NA
CASTPNGGLTEAFF	TGTGCCAGTACCCCAAACGGGGGGCTCACTGAAGCTTTCTTT	TRBJ1-1	NA	14	TRBV19	NA
CASSPGGAGVTQYF	TGTGCCAGCAGCCCCGGGGGGGCTGGGGTGACCCAGTACTTC	TRBJ2-5	TRBD2	14	TRBV7-8	NA